These 10 T cell receptor beta chains originate from one sample sequenced in a study of blood T cell repertoires in COVID-19 (dated by TCRdb to 2018 to 2020). Library method: the immunoSEQ multiplex PCR assay. This is the immuneACCESS table as TCRdb keeps it, with only in-frame sequences that have V and J called. A part of the clones is gone; compared with another copy, unresolved V genes explain less than half, and the rest is unexplained. Here the sample has about 140,000 clones; more than 65% occur a single time. Clones ranked in the top ten supply approximately 3.9% of the sample. Sample: peripheral blood. All receptors come from a woman aged 55-70 years with acute or convalescent COVID-19.

This chain joins TRBV30 and TRBJ2-5; D might be TRBD2 (7 bases). V dropped 5 bases and J dropped 4 bases, with 17 bases sitting between them. This CDR3 is 14 amino acids long. Germline V gene sequence: CDR1 GTSNPN, CDR2 SVGIG (reference sequence). CDR3 sequence (DNA): TGTGCCTGGGGAGAGGGCGGGGGCGGAGAGACCCAGTACTTC. Protein: CAWGEGGGGETQYF.

The V call is TRBV7-9, the J call TRBJ1-4; 9 positions agree with TRBD1. CDR1 is SEHNR, CDR2 FQNEAQ, per germline (reference sequence). V was pared by 5 bases and J by 7 bases, with 8 bases of the junction left unmatched. This CDR3 region has 15 residues. The CDR3 loop is CASSPPGQGTEKLFF. In DNA form, the CDR3 reads TGTGCCAGCAGCCCACCGGGACAGGGTACTGAAAAACTGTTTTTT.

This chain uses TRBV5-1 with TRBJ2-3, with D possibly being TRBD2 (6 bases). Trimming pared 4 bases from V and 2 bases from J, leaving 14 bases between. CDR3 size: 15 residues. Germline values: CDR1 SGHRS, CDR2 YFSETQ. CDR3 residues: CASSISGQTTDTQYF. As DNA, the CDR3 is TGCGCCAGCAGCATTAGCGGACAAACCACAGATACGCAGTATTTT.

This chain joins TRBV5-4 and TRBJ2-7; possible D gene TRBD2, 6 bases. Looked up from germline, CDR1 is SGHNT and CDR2 is YYREEE (reference sequence). The CDR3 is 15 amino acids. Trimming pared 1 base from V and 3 bases from J, leaving 14 bases between. As DNA, the CDR3 is TGTGCCAGCAGCTTGTTCGGTAGCGGAGTCTACGAGCAGTACTTC. Its protein product is CASSLFGSGVYEQYF. Full variable domain (outside the CDR3, taken from reference TRBV5-4 and TRBJ2-7): ETGVTQSPTHLIKTRGQQVTLRCSSQSGHNTVSWYQQALGQGPQFIFQYYREEENGRGNFPPRFSGLQFPNYSSELNVNALELDDSALYLCASSLFGSGVYEQYFGPGTRLTVT.

The chain links TRBV11-2 to TRBJ1-5, with 9 bases fitting TRBD1. V shed 5 bases and J 6 bases; nucleotides not matched to a gene: 5. This CDR3 spans 14 amino acids. Germline-derived CDR1 and CDR2 are SGHAT and FQNNGV. Here the CDR3 DNA reads TGTGCCAGCAGCCCTGGGACAGGGCCTCAGCCCCAGCATTTT. Protein: CASSPGTGPQPQHF.

The chain combines TRBV28 with TRBJ2-3; D is possibly TRBD2 (6 bases). Germline CDR1 and CDR2: MDHEN and SYDVKM. The CDR3 loop spans 14 amino acids. V gave up 4 bases and J gave up 0 bases, with 8 bases separating them. CDR3 bases: TGTGCCAGCAGTTCCGGGACTAGCACAGATACGCAGTATTTT. Encoded protein: CASSSGTSTDTQYF.

The DNA of the CDR3 is TGCAGCGCTCAACAGGGGGTGAATCAGCCCCAGCATTTT. It specifies CSAQQGVNQPQHF. The rearrangement links TRBV29-1 to TRBJ1-5, with TRBD1 identical over 8 bases. The CDR3 is 13 residues long. Trimming removed 7 bases from V and 4 bases from J; junction bases left unmatched: 6. CDR1 and CDR2 from the germline V gene are SQVTM and ANQGSEA.

V and J are TRBV5-6 and TRBJ1-2; 9 positions agree with TRBD1. V shed 2 bases and J 2 bases; nucleotides not matched to a gene: 7. The CDR3 runs to 16 residues. Germline CDR1 reads SGHDT; CDR2 reads YYEEEE. CDR3 coding DNA: TGTGCCAGCAGCTTTACCGGGACAGGGTTGAACTATGGCTACACCTTC. This gives the protein CASSFTGTGLNYGYTF.

As DNA, the CDR3 is TGTGCCAGCAGCCGCGGACTAGTCACAGATACGCAGTATTTT. As protein: CASSRGLVTDTQYF. V and J are TRBV7-3 and TRBJ2-3; 7 nucleotides align to TRBD2. The germline V gene encodes CDR1 SGHTA and CDR2 FQGTGA. The CDR3 spans 14 residues. V gave up 5 bases and J gave up 2 bases; unmatched junction bases: 4.

The chain recombines TRBV10-3 with TRBJ1-5; D is undetermined. V gave up 6 bases and J gave up 4 bases, with 10 bases separating them. Germline V gives CDR1 ENHRY, CDR2 SYGVKD. The CDR3 is 13 residues long. The CDR3 bases are TGTGCCATCAGCCTCGAGGGAAATCAGCCCCAGCATTTT. Amino acid sequence: CAISLEGNQPQHF.